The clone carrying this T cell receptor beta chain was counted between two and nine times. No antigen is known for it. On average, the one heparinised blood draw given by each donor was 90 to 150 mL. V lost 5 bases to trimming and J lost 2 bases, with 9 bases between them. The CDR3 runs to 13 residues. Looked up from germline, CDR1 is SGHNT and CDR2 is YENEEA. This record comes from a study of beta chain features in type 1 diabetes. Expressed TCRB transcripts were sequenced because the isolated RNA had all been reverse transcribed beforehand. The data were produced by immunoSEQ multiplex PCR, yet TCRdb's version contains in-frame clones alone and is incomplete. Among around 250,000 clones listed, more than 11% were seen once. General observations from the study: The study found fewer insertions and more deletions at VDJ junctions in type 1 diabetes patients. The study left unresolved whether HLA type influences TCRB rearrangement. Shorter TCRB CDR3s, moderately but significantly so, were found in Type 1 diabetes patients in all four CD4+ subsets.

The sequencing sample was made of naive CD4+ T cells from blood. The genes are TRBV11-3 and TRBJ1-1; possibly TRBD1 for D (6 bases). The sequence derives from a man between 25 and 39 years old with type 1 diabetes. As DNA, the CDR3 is TGTGCCAGCAGCCTGGGACAAAACACTGAAGCTTTCTTT. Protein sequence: CASSLGQNTEAFF.